This T cell receptor (beta chain) is from a study of post-analysis software for immune sequencing data. Study-wide background: Included courses were relapsing-remitting and secondary progressive multiple sclerosis; progressive-relapsing multiple sclerosis was also included.

Points on this clonotype: Its matching antigen is unknown.

Sequencing libraries made from TCR beta cDNA carried unique molecular identifiers. TCRdb used MiXCR to reprocess the PCR reads, holding one entry per CDR3 protein. The sample has roughly 800,000 distinct CDR3 sequences, roughly 46% seen once. Study-level points and caveats: Controls had significantly higher normalized Chao1 diversity than multiple sclerosis patients.

The sequence was obtained from a girl between 5 and 17 years old with multiple sclerosis. Material for sequencing was blood.

CDR3 in DNA: TGTGCCATCAGTGATCCTCGGGTTTCCACCCCCTACAATGAGCAGTTCTTC. As protein: CAISDPRVSTPYNEQFF. V and J are TRBV10-3 and TRBJ2-1, with D unclear. Germline V gene sequence: CDR1 ENHRY, CDR2 SYGVKD. Trimming left V 3 bases short and J 2 bases short, with 17 bases between. This CDR3 is 17 amino acids long.